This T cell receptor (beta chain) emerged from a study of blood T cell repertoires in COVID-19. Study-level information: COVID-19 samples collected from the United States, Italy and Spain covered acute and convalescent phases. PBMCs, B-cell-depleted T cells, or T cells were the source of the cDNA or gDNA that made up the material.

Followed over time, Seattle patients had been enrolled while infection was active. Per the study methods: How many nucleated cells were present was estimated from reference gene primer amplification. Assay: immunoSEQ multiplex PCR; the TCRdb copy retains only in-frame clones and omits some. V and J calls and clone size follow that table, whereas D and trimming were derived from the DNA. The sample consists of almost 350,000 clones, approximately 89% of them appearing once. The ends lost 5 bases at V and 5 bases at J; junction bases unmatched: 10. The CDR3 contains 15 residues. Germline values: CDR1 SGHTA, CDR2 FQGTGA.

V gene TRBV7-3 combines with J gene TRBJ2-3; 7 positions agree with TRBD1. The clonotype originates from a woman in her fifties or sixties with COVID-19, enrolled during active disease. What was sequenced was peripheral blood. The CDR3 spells CASSPGQAYGDTQYF. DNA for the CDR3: TGTGCCAGCAGCCCCGGACAGGCATACGGAGATACGCAGTATTTT. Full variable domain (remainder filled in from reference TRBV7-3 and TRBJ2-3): GAGVSQTPSNKVTEKGKYVELRCDPISGHTALYWYRQSLGQGPEFLIYFQGTGAADDSGLPNDRFFAVRPEGSVSTLKIQRTERGDSAVYLCASSPGQAYGDTQYFGPGTRLTVL.